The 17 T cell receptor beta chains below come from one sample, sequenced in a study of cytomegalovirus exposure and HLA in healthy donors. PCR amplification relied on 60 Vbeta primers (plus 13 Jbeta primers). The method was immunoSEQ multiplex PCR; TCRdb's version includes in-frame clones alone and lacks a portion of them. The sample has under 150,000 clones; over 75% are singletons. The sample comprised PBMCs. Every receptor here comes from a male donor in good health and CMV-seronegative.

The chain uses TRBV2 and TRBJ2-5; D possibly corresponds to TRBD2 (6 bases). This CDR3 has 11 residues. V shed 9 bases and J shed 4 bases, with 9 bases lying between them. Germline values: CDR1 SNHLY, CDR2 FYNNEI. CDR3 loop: CARGGRETQYF. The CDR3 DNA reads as TGTGCCAGGGGGGGTCGAGAGACCCAGTACTTC.

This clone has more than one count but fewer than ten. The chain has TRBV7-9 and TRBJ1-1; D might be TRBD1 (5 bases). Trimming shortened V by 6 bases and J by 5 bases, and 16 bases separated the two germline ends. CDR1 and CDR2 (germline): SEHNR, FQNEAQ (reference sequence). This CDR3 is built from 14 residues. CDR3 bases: TGTGCCAGCAGTGATATAGGGCGGGGGACTGAAGCTTTCTTT. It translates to CASSDIGRGTEAFF.

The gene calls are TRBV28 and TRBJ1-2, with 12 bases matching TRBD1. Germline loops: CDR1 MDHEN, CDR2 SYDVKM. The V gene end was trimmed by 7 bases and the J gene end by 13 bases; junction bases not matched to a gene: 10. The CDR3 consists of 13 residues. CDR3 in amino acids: CASTSGTGGAGTF. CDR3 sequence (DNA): TGTGCCAGCACCTCCGGGACAGGGGGCGCCGGCACCTTC.

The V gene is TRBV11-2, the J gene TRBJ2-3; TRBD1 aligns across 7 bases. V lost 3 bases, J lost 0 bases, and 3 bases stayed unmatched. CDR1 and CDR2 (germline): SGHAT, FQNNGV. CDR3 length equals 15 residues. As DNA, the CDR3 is TGTGCCAGCAGCTTCCGGGACAGAAGCACAGATACGCAGTATTTT. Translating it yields CASSFRDRSTDTQYF.

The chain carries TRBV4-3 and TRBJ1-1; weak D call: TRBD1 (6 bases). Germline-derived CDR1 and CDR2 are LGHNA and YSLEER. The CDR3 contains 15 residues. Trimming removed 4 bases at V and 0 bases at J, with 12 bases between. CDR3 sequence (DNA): TGCGCCAGCAGCCCGTACAGGGCGCTGAACACTGAAGCTTTCTTT. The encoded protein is CASSPYRALNTEAFF.

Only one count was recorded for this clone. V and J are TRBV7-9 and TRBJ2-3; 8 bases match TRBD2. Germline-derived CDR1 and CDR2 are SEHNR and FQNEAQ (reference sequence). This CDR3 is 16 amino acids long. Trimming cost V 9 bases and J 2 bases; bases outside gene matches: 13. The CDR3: CASHAPLAEYTDTQYF. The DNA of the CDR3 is TGTGCCAGTCACGCCCCACTAGCGGAGTACACAGATACGCAGTATTTT.

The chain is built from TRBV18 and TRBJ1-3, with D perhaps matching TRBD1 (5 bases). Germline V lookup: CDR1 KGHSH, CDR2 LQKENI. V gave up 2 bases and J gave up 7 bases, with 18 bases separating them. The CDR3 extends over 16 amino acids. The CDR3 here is CASSPGPGPVGNTIYF. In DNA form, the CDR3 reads TGTGCCAGCTCACCAGGGCCAGGGCCCGTTGGGAACACCATATATTTT.

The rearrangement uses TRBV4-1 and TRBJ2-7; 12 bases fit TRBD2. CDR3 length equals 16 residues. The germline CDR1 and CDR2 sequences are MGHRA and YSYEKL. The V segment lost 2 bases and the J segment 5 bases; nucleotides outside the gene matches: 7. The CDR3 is CASSQLPTSGRDEQYF. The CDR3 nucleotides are TGCGCCAGCAGCCAATTGCCGACTAGCGGGAGAGACGAGCAGTACTTC.

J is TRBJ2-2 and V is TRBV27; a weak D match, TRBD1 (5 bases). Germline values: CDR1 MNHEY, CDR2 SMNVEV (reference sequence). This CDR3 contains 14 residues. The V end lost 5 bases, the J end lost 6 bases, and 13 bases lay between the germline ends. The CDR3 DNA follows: TGTGCCAGCAGTGGACAAAACCCCCCCGGGGAGCTGTTTTTT. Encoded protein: CASSGQNPPGELFF.

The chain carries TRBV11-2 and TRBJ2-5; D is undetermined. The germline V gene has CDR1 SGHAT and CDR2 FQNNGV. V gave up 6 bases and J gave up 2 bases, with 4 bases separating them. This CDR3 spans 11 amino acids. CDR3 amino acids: CASSPQETQYF. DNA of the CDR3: TGTGCCAGCAGTCCACAAGAGACCCAGTACTTC.

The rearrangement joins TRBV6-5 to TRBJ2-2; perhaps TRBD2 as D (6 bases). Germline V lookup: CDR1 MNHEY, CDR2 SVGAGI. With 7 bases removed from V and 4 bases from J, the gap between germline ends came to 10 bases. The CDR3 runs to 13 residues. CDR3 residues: CASTRRVTGELFF. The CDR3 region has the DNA TGTGCCAGCACCCGGAGGGTCACCGGGGAGCTGTTTTTT.

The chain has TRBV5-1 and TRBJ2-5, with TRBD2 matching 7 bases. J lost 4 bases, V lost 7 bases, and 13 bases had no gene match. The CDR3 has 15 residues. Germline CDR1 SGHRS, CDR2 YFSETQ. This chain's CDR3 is CASREGSGNLETQYF. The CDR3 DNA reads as TGCGCCAGCCGAGAGGGGAGCGGGAACCTAGAGACCCAGTACTTC.

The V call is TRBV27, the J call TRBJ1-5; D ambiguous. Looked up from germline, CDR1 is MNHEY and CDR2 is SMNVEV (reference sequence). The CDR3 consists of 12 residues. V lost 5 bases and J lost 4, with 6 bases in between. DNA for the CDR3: TGTGCCAGCAGTCCCAGTAATCAGCCCCAGCATTTT. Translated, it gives CASSPSNQPQHF.

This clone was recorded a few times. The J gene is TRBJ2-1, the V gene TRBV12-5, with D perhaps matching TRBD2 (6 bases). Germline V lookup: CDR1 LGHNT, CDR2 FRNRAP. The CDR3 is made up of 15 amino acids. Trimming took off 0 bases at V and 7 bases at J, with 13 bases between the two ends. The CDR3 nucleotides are TGTGCTAGTGGTTTGGTACAGGAGGGAACAAATGAGCAGTTCTTC. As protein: CASGLVQEGTNEQFF.

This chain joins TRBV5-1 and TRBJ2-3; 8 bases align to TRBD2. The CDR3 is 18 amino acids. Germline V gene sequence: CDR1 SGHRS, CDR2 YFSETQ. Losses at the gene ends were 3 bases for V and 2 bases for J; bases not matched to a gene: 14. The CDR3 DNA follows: TGCGCCAGCAGCTCACCCCCCCCGGGACTAGGTATCACAGATACGCAGTATTTT. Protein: CASSSPPPGLGITDTQYF.

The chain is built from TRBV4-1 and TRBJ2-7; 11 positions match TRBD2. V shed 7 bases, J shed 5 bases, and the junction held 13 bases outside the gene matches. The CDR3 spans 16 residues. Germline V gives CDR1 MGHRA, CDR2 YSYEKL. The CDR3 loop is CASTQGLAGRSDEQYF. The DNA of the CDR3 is TGCGCCAGCACTCAAGGACTAGCGGGCCGTTCGGACGAGCAGTACTTC.

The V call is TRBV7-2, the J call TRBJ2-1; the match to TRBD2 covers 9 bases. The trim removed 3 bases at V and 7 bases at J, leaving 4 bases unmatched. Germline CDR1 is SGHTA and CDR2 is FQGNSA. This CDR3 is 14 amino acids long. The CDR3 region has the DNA TGTGCCAGCAGCTTTCTAGCGGGGTCGAATGAGCAGTTCTTC. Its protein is CASSFLAGSNEQFF.